The 18 T cell receptor beta chains in this list originate from one sample, sequenced in a study of blood T cell repertoires in COVID-19. TCRdb keeps only in-frame clones here, not all; method: immunoSEQ multiplex PCR. The sample has about 180,000 clones, approximately 80% seen once; the top ten hold about 7%. Sequencing was performed on peripheral blood. These receptors were obtained from a woman in her forties with COVID-19, enrolled during active disease.

The gene calls are TRBV19 and TRBJ1-3, with D unresolved. Germline CDR1 LNHDA, CDR2 SQIVND (reference sequence). This CDR3 region has 12 residues. V was trimmed by 3 bases and J by 3 bases, leaving 3 bases between them. The CDR3, as DNA: TGTGCCAGTAGTATTATTGGAAACACCATATATTTT. Protein: CASSIIGNTIYF.

This chain uses TRBV6-1 with TRBJ2-2; 7 bases agree with TRBD1. The junction had 3 bases not matched to a gene; V was cut back by 1 base and J by 4 bases. The germline V gene encodes CDR1 MNHNS and CDR2 SASEGT. This CDR3 has 15 amino acids. The CDR3, as DNA: TGTGCCAGCAGTGAAGGGACAGGCGCCACCGGGGAGCTGTTTTTT. As protein: CASSEGTGATGELFF.

This chain links TRBV7-2 with TRBJ1-4; no definite D call. Trimming took 6 bases from V and 0 from J, leaving 11 bases between them. Germline CDR1 and CDR2: SGHTA and FQGNSA. CDR3 length: 15 amino acids. The CDR3 DNA sequence: TGTGCCAGCAGTCTGAAACGGGCAACTAATGAAAAACTGTTTTTT. Translating gives CASSLKRATNEKLFF.

The V call is TRBV9, the J call TRBJ1-1; D gene ambiguous. The CDR3 extends over 16 amino acids. Trimming removed 2 bases at V and 1 base at J, with 15 bases between. Germline V lookup: CDR1 SGDLS, CDR2 YYNGEE. The CDR3 nucleotides read TGTGCCAGCAGCGTGGGCTTTGGTGGCTCGAACACTGAAGCTTTCTTT. Its protein is CASSVGFGGSNTEAFF.

The chain carries TRBV5-4 and TRBJ1-3, with 9 bases fitting TRBD1. Germline CDR1 SGHNT, CDR2 YYREEE (reference sequence). V was clipped by 6 bases and J by 4 bases; unmatched bases: 5. The CDR3 is 14 amino acids. The CDR3 DNA reads TGTGCCAGCACCGACAGGGGGGCGGGAAACACCATATATTTT. Translation gives CASTDRGAGNTIYF.

The rearrangement joins TRBV27 to TRBJ1-2; D uncertain. Germline loops: CDR1 MNHEY, CDR2 SMNVEV (reference sequence). V was clipped by 3 bases and J by 7 bases, with 9 bases between them. This CDR3 region has 12 residues. The CDR3, as DNA: TGTGCCAGCAGTTTTAGAACGGGTGGCTACACCTTC. This sequence encodes CASSFRTGGYTF.

This clone was seen a single time. The genes are TRBV11-2 and TRBJ1-2, with TRBD1 as a possible D gene (6 bases). The CDR3 is made up of 13 amino acids. V lost 5 bases and J 4 bases, leaving 11 bases between the germline ends. Germline V gene sequence: CDR1 SGHAT, CDR2 FQNNGV. The CDR3 DNA reads TGTGCCAGCAGCCCCGGGACATTCTATGGCTACACCTTC. This sequence encodes CASSPGTFYGYTF.

The chain combines TRBV2 with TRBJ2-7; 7 nucleotides line up with TRBD1. Germline lookup yields CDR1 SNHLY and CDR2 FYNNEI. V shed 3 bases, J shed 0 bases, and the junction held 2 bases outside the gene matches. The CDR3 totals 14 residues. The CDR3 nucleotides are TGTGCCAGCAGTGACCGGACAGGCTCCTACGAGCAGTACTTC. Residues: CASSDRTGSYEQYF.

The V and J genes are TRBV28 and TRBJ1-5; TRBD1 aligns across 7 bases. The length of the CDR3 is 12 residues. Unmatched junction bases numbered 6, after V lost 10 bases and J lost 6 bases. From germline, CDR1 is MDHEN and CDR2 SYDVKM. The DNA of the CDR3 is TGTGCCACCGACAGGGAGTTTCAGCCCCAGCATTTT. It encodes CATDREFQPQHF.

This clone showed up just once. This chain connects TRBV5-1 to TRBJ2-5; maybe TRBD1 (6 bases). Germline CDR1 is SGHRS and CDR2 is YFSETQ. Deletions cut 0 bases from V and 4 bases from J, with 16 bases between. CDR3 length: 16 residues. This CDR3 is CASSLGWGPTRETQYF. Written as DNA, the CDR3 is TGCGCCAGCAGCTTGGGGTGGGGGCCGACCCGAGAGACCCAGTACTTC.

The V gene is TRBV6-5, the J gene TRBJ2-7, with D possibly TRBD1 on 6 matching bases. This CDR3 has 16 residues. V gave up 2 bases and J gave up 0 bases, with 14 bases separating them. Per the germline V gene, CDR1 is MNHEY and CDR2 is SVGAGI. CDR3 DNA: TGTGCCAGCAGTTACCTGGGGGCTTCCTACTCCTACGAGCAGTACTTC. Its translation is CASSYLGASYSYEQYF.

The chain combines TRBV7-9 with TRBJ2-3, with 13 bases aligning to TRBD2. With 1 base clipped from V and 4 bases from J, the junction kept 8 bases outside the gene matches. Germline assignment: CDR1 SEHNR and CDR2 FQNEAQ (reference sequence). This CDR3 region has 18 residues. CDR3 nucleotides: TGTGCCAGCAGCTTAGTTGTCAGGACTAGCGGGGGATCAGATACGCAGTATTTT. Amino acid sequence: CASSLVVRTSGGSDTQYF.

V usage is TRBV5-8 and J usage is TRBJ2-1; 9 bases fit TRBD1. With 4 bases clipped from V and 6 bases from J, the junction kept 2 bases outside the gene matches. This CDR3 comprises 13 residues. The germline V gene has CDR1 SGHTS and CDR2 YDEGEE. Here the CDR3 reads CASSPTGGNEQFF. CDR3 DNA sequence: TGTGCCAGCAGCCCGACAGGGGGCAATGAGCAGTTCTTC.

V is TRBV27 and J is TRBJ2-7; D remains ambiguous. The ends were cut back, 6 bases at V and 0 bases at J, with 6 bases in the middle. Germline CDR1 reads MNHEY; CDR2 reads SMNVEV (reference sequence). The CDR3 loop spans 12 amino acids. CDR3 sequence (DNA): TGTGCCAGCAGCTCTAGCTCCTACGAGCAGTACTTC. Translated: CASSSSSYEQYF.

The CDR3 reads CASTQGLTYEQYF. As DNA, the CDR3 is TGTGCCAGCACCCAGGGACTCACCTACGAGCAGTACTTC. The chain uses TRBV6-6 and TRBJ2-7, with D possibly TRBD2 on 6 matching bases. V dropped 7 bases and J dropped 2 bases, with 12 bases sitting between them. CDR3 length: 13 amino acids. Germline V gene data show CDR1 as MNHNY and CDR2 as SVGAGI (reference sequence).

DNA of the CDR3: TGTGCCAGCATGAGACAGGGCAATCAGCCCCAGCATTTT. Translated, it gives CASMRQGNQPQHF. The rearrangement links TRBV2 to TRBJ1-5, with a tentative D call TRBD1 (6 bases). V was shortened by 7 bases and J by 2 bases, with 9 bases between the two germline ends. Per germline, CDR1 SNHLY and CDR2 FYNNEI. This CDR3 comprises 13 residues.

The rearrangement links TRBV7-8 to TRBJ1-5; D unclear. Germline V gene data show CDR1 as SGHVS and CDR2 as FQNEAQ. The CDR3 has 15 amino acids. V lost 5 bases and J lost 5, with 16 bases in between. The CDR3 sequence: CASSKTVALYQPQHF. CDR3 in DNA: TGTGCCAGCAGCAAGACTGTGGCCCTTTATCAGCCCCAGCATTTT.

The rearrangement links TRBV5-4 to TRBJ2-7, with 9 bases that match TRBD1. The CDR3 has 16 amino acids. Germline values: CDR1 SGHNT, CDR2 YYREEE (reference sequence). Losses at the gene ends were 0 bases for V and 5 bases for J; bases not matched to a gene: 9. The CDR3 loop is CASSLGGTGTRDEQYF. CDR3 in DNA: TGTGCCAGCAGCTTGGGTGGGACAGGGACCAGGGACGAGCAGTACTTC.